The entry that follows covers one T cell receptor beta chain sequence. The CDR3 is 17 amino acids. J lost 6 bases, V lost 1 base, and 12 bases had no gene match. Per the germline V gene, CDR1 is LGHNA and CDR2 is YNFKEQ. These data come from a study of cytomegalovirus exposure and HLA in healthy donors. Researchers ran the PCR with 60 Vbeta and 13 Jbeta primers. Repertoires were generated with immunoSEQ multiplex PCR, while TCRdb's copy carries only in-frame clones and drops some. The sample carries roughly 60,000 clones, approximately 80% recorded once. The rearrangement uses TRBV4-2 and TRBJ2-1; 7 bases are a match to TRBD1. The TCR originated in a man in his thirties or forties in good health and CMV-seronegative. The sequenced sample consisted of PBMCs. CDR3 in amino acids: CASSQVWDSPRPNEQFF. CDR3 nucleotide sequence: TGTGCCAGCAGCCAAGTTTGGGACAGCCCCCGCCCCAATGAGCAGTTCTTC.